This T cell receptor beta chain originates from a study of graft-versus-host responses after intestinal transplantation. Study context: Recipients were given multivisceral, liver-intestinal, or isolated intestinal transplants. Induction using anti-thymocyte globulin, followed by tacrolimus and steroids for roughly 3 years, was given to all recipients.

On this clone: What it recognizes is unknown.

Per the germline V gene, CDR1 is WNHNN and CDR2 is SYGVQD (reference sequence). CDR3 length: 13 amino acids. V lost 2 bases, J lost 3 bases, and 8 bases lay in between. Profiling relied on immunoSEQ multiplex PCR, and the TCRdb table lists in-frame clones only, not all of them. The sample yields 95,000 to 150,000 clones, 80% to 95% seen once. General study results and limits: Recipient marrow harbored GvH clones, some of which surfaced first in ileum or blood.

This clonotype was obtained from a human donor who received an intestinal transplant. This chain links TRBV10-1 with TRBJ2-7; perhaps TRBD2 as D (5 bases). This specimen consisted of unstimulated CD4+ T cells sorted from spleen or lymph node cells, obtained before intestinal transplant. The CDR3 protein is CASSEDGVYEQYF. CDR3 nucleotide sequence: TGCGCCAGCAGTGAGGACGGGGTCTACGAGCAGTACTTC.